This T cell receptor beta chain was documented in a study of blood T cells in healthy people across ages. Study-level findings and limits: It was not possible, with unsorted PBMCs, to conclusively compare naive and antigen-experienced cells. Naive T cell percentage strongly correlated with TCR beta diversity. A greater number of naive CD4+ cells and higher diversity distinguished long-lived donors from aged donors.

The authors ran a second PCR of about 6 to 12 cycles using a sample-barcoded 5' primer and a J-beta primer mix. TCRdb processed the 5' RACE reads anew with MiXCR; each CDR3 protein has one entry. The sample holds around 940,000 distinct CDR3 sequences; just over 50% are singletons and the top ten take 20% to 25%. Concerning this clonotype itself: Its antigen is as yet unknown.

The sequence came from a woman aged 60 to 75 in good health. Sequencing was performed on blood.

CDR3 sequence: CASSLTGMLQPQHF. In DNA, the CDR3 is TGTGCCAGCAGCTTGACAGGGATGCTTCAGCCCCAGCATTTT. The chain links TRBV7-2 to TRBJ1-5, with 7 bases fitting TRBD1. Trimming at V came to 3 bases and at J to 6 bases, leaving 5 bases not matched to a gene. The germline CDR1 and CDR2 sequences are SGHTA and FQGNSA. The CDR3 is 14 amino acids.